Listed below are T cell receptor beta chains from one sample, sequenced in a study of shared clonotypes between healthy human individuals. Libraries were prepared by immunoSEQ multiplex PCR; TCRdb keeps only in-frame clonotypes and omits some of them. The repertoire consists of approximately 340,000 clones, with about 74% occurring once and the leading ten covering under 13%. Sequenced material: memory CD4+ T cells sorted from blood. The receptors shown here come from a man aged 25-40 years in good health. Both conserved end residues are part of each CDR3.

TRBV5-1	TRBJ2-2	CASSLGLGGQGYTGELFF
TRBV5-5	TRBJ2-3	CASSLIGLAGSTDTQYF
TRBV7-7	TRBJ2-1	CASSPLQSYNEQFF
TRBV25-1	TRBJ2-6	CASSGTGRISGANVLTF
TRBV5-1	TRBJ2-7	CASSWTGGSYEQYF
TRBV28	TRBJ2-3	CASSLTGQGVTDTQYF
TRBV10-3	TRBJ1-4	CAISSRTLDEKLFF
TRBV5-1	TRBJ2-5	CASGESGQYQETQYF
TRBV2	TRBJ2-3	CASSDRGTDTQYF
TRBV5-4	TRBJ2-5	CASSLGAGQGALRKTQYF
TRBV2	TRBJ2-3	CATRLGADTQYF
TRBV5-1	TRBJ2-4	CASSLGAGGAKNIQYF
TRBV5-6	TRBJ2-7	CASSLASGSYQQYF
TRBV7-9	TRBJ2-5	CASRSTSGETQYF
TRBV5-1	TRBJ2-7	CASSSTQLACNF
TRBV28	TRBJ2-2	CASSKIGTGRRTGELFF
TRBV5-6	TRBJ1-1	CASSFYGETGTEAFF
TRBV4-3	TRBJ2-1	CASSQGLTNNEQFF
TRBV5-4	TRBJ2-2	CASSSEVGNTGELFF
TRBV10-2	TRBJ2-3	CASSLGTSGYPPTDTQYF
TRBV29-1	TRBJ2-3	CSVVPTDTQYF
TRBV6-1	TRBJ1-5	CASTGGSLRQPQHF
TRBV7-9	TRBJ2-5	CASSVDIFGQGETQYF
TRBV11-2	TRBJ2-1	CASSSGRENHNEQFF
TRBV28	TRBJ1-1	CASTRTGVSEAFF
TRBV4-3	TRBJ1-2	CASSQATRTGVSGYTF
TRBV9	TRBJ2-3	CASSTQTAPSITDTQYF
TRBV5-1	NA	CASSLEPGSYEQYF
TRBV7-9	TRBJ1-5	CASSIGTNQPQHF
TRBV7-8	TRBJ2-3	CASSLRTSGPTDTQYF
TRBV28	TRBJ2-3	CASSPSGGRGQYF
TRBV6-1	TRBJ2-7	CASTRQGYEQYF
TRBV19	TRBJ1-1	CASSSGFGEAFF
TRBV6-1	TRBJ1-5	CASRARQVFLWPQHF
TRBV6-5	TRBJ2-7	CASSDRDRGYEQYF
TRBV18	TRBJ2-3	CASSPPGTPDTDTQYF
TRBV9	TRBJ2-5	CASSPGGQLREAQYF
TRBV2	TRBJ2-1	CASRASRYSYNEQFF
TRBV5-1	TRBJ2-7	CASRGHNTRGEQYF
TRBV18	TRBJ2-1	CASSPPWGQYNEQFF
TRBV15	TRBJ2-2	CATSRDRTDTGELFF